This passage covers 6 T cell receptor beta chains from one sample sequenced in a study of blood T cell repertoires in COVID-19. TCRdb's table, derived via immunoSEQ multiplex PCR, lists solely in-frame clones and lacks some. Among some 290,000 clones, approximately 86% were seen once, and the ten largest hold over 2%. The sample was peripheral blood. All receptors come from a woman aged 45-65 years who had recovered from COVID-19.

CDR3 loop: CSDRGRGTEAFF. The CDR3 DNA is TGCAGCGATCGGGGCAGGGGAACTGAAGCTTTCTTT. The chain links TRBV29-1 to TRBJ1-1; a weak D match, TRBD1 (6 bases). The CDR3 spans 12 residues. Trimming removed 7 bases at V and 5 bases at J, with 14 bases between. Germline CDR1 and CDR2: SQVTM and ANQGSEA.

The rearrangement joins TRBV5-1 to TRBJ2-7; 9 bases agree with TRBD1. Trimming cost V 4 bases and J 4 bases; bases outside gene matches: 9. This CDR3 contains 15 residues. From germline, CDR1 is SGHRS and CDR2 YFSETQ. The CDR3: CASSPTGGIGYEQYF. CDR3 in DNA: TGCGCCAGCAGCCCAACAGGGGGCATTGGTTACGAGCAGTACTTC.

V usage is TRBV7-2 and J usage is TRBJ2-1; 11 nucleotides align to TRBD1. The ends lost 7 bases at V and 2 bases at J; junction bases unmatched: 4. The CDR3 runs to 15 residues. The V gene's germline CDR1 is SGHTA and CDR2 FQGNSA. The CDR3 sequence: CASTWDRGTYNEQFF. CDR3 nucleotide sequence: TGTGCCAGCACCTGGGACAGGGGGACCTACAATGAGCAGTTCTTC.

This rearrangement joins TRBV28 to TRBJ1-2; 9 bases align to TRBD1. The CDR3 runs to 15 residues. V gave up 5 bases and J gave up 7 bases; unmatched junction bases: 11. Germline values: CDR1 MDHEN, CDR2 SYDVKM. For the CDR3, the DNA is TGTGCCAGCAGTCCTCCCGGGACAGGGCGCGGTGGCTACACCTTC. Encoded protein: CASSPPGTGRGGYTF.

The rearrangement uses TRBV28 and TRBJ2-7; 8 positions match TRBD1. V was pared by 7 bases and J by 2 bases, with 7 bases of the junction left unmatched. This CDR3 spans 14 amino acids. Germline lookup yields CDR1 MDHEN and CDR2 SYDVKM. This CDR3 reads CASMDTGQAYEQYF. CDR3 sequence (DNA): TGTGCCAGCATGGATACGGGACAGGCCTACGAGCAGTACTTC.

This chain connects TRBV5-1 to TRBJ2-1, with a weak D call TRBD2 (6 bases). The CDR3 runs to 15 residues. Trimming pared 7 bases from V and 2 bases from J, leaving 16 bases between. CDR1 is SGHRS and CDR2 is YFSETQ in the germline V gene. CDR3 protein: CASAGLPGAYNEQFF. CDR3 DNA: TGCGCCAGCGCGGGACTGCCCGGGGCCTACAATGAGCAGTTCTTC.